This T cell receptor (beta chain) was captured in a study of cytomegalovirus exposure and HLA in healthy donors. Method: immunoSEQ multiplex PCR; TCRdb's copy keeps in-frame clones and lacks some. The sample lists fewer than 200,000 clones, approximately 89% occurring once. The receptor's source is a man aged 25-45 years in good health and CMV-seropositive. Material: PBMCs.

The CDR3 loop reads CASTSATSLGRGNYGYTF. For the CDR3, the DNA is TGTGCCAGCACCAGCGCCACTAGTCTGGGTCGAGGGAACTATGGCTACACCTTC. The rearrangement joins TRBV11-3 to TRBJ1-2; D is unresolved. The CDR3 totals 18 residues. V lost 7 bases to trimming and J lost 2 bases, with 26 bases between them. Germline assignment: CDR1 SGHNT and CDR2 YENEEA.